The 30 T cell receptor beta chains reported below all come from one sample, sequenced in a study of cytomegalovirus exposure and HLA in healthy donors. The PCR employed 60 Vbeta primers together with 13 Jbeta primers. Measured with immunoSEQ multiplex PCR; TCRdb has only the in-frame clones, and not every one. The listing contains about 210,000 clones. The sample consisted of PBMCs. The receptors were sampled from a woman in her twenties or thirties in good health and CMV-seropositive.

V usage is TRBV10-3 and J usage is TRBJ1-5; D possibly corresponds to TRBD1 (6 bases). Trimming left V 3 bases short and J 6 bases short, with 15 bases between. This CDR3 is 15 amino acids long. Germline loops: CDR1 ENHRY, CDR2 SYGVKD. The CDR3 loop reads CAISESQGLGQPQHF. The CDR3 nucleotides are TGTGCCATCAGTGAATCGCAGGGGCTAGGTCAGCCCCAGCATTTT.

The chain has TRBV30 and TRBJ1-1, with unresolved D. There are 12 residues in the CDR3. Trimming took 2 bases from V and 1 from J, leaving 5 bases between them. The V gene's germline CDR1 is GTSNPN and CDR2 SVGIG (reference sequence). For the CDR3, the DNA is TGTGCCTGGAGTACTCGGAACACTGAAGCTTTCTTT. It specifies CAWSTRNTEAFF. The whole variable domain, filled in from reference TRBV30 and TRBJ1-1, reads SQTIHQWPATLVQPVGSPLSLECTVEGTSNPNLYWYRQAAGRGLQLLFYSVGIGQISSEVPQNLSASRPQDRQFILSSKKLLLSDSGFYLCAWSTRNTEAFFGQGTRLTVV.

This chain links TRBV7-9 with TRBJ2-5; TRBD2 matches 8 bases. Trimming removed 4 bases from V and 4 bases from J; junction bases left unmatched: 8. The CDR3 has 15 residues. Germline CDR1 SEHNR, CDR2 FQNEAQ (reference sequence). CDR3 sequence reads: CASSYNSGIRETQYF. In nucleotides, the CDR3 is TGTGCCAGCAGCTATAATAGCGGGATCAGAGAGACCCAGTACTTC.

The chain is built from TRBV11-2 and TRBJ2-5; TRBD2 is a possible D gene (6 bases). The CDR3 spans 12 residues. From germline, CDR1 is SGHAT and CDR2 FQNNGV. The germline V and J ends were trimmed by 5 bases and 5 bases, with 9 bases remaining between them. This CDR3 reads CASSRGRETQYF. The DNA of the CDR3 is TGTGCCAGCAGCCGGGGGAGGGAGACCCAGTACTTC. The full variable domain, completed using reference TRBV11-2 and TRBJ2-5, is EAGVAQSPRYKIIEKRQSVAFWCNPISGHATLYWYQQILGQGPKLLIQFQNNGVVDDSQLPKDRFSAERLKGVDSTLKIQPAKLEDSAVYLCASSRGRETQYFGPGTRLLVL.

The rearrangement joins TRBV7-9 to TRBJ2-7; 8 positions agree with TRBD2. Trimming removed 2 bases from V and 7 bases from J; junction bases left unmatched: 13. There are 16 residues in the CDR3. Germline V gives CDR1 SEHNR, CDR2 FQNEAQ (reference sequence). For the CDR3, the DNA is TGTGCCAGCAGCTTATGGCTAGCGGGCGGTATCAGGGAGCAGTACTTC. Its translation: CASSLWLAGGIREQYF.

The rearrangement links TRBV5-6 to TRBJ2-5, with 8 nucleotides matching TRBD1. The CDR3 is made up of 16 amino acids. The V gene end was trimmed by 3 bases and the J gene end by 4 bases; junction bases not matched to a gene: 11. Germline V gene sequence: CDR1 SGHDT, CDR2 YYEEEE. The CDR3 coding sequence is TGTGCCAGCAGCTCTGGACAGGGCCTTGTGTCAGAGACCCAGTACTTC. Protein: CASSSGQGLVSETQYF.

The CDR3 loop reads CATGKAGDSYNEQFF. In nucleotides, the CDR3 is TGTGCCACGGGGAAAGCAGGGGATTCCTACAATGAGCAGTTCTTC. V gene TRBV6-6 combines with J gene TRBJ2-1; a possible D gene is TRBD1 (6 bases). Trimming left V 10 bases short and J 1 base short, with 17 bases between. The CDR3 covers 15 residues. Germline CDR1 and CDR2: MNHNY and SVGAGI (reference sequence).

The CDR3: CASSLKTSGRYEQYF. In nucleotides, the CDR3 is TGTGCCAGCAGCTTGAAGACTAGCGGTCGCTACGAGCAGTACTTC. V gene TRBV7-9 combines with J gene TRBJ2-5; TRBD2 aligns across 9 bases. The closer fit of TRBJ2-7 to the DNA end suggests the J call may be wrong. CDR1 is SEHNR, CDR2 FQNEAQ, per germline (reference sequence). The CDR3 is made up of 15 amino acids.

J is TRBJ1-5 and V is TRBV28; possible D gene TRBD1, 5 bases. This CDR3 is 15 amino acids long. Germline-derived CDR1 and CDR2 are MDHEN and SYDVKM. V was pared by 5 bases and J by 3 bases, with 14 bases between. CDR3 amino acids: CASSPTGRINQPQHF. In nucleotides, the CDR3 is TGTGCCAGCAGTCCCACAGGACGGATCAATCAGCCCCAGCATTTT.

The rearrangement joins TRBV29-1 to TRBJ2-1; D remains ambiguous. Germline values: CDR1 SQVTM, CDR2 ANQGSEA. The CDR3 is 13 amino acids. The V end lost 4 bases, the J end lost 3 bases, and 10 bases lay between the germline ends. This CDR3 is CSVGPGGYNEQFF. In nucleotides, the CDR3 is TGCAGCGTTGGTCCGGGTGGCTACAATGAGCAGTTCTTC.

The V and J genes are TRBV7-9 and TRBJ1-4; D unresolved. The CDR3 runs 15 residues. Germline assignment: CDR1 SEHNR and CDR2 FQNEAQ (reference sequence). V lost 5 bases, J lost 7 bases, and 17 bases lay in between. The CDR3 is CASSQGVRRGEKLFF. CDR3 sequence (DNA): TGTGCCAGCAGCCAAGGCGTCAGGCGGGGTGAAAAACTGTTTTTT.

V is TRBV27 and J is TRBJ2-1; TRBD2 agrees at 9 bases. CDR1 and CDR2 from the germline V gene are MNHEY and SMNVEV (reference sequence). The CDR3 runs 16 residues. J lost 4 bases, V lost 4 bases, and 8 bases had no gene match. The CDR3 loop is CASSSPAAGGYNEQFF. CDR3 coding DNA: TGTGCCAGCAGTTCACCGGCGGCGGGAGGGTACAATGAGCAGTTCTTC.

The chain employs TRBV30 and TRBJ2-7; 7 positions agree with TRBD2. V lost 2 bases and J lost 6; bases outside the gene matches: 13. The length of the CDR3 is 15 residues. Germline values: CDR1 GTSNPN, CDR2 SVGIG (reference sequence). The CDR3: CAWSQVAGVGSEQYF. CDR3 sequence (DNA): TGTGCCTGGAGTCAGGTTGCGGGAGTTGGGAGCGAGCAGTACTTC.

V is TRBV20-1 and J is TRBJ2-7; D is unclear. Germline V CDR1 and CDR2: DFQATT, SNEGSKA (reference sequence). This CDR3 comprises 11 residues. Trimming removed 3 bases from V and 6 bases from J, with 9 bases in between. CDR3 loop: CSASEVSEQYF. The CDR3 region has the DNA TGCAGTGCTAGCGAGGTGAGCGAGCAGTACTTC.

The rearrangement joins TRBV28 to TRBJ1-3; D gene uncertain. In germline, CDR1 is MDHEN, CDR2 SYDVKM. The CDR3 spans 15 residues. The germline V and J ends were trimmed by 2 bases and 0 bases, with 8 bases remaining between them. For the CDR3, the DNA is TGTGCCAGCAGTTTAGAGGTTAACTCTGGAAACACCATATATTTT. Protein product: CASSLEVNSGNTIYF.

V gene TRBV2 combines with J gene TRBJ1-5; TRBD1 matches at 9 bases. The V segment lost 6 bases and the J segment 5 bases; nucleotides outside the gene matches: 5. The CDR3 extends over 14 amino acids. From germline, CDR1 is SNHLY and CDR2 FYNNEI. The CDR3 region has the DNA TGTGCCAGCAGCCGGGACAGGGACGATCAGCCCCAGCATTTT. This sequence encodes CASSRDRDDQPQHF.

CDR3 region: CATQLLGATEAFF. The CDR3 DNA reads TGTGCCACCCAATTACTTGGGGCCACTGAAGCTTTCTTT. The V call is TRBV27, the J call TRBJ1-1; D might be TRBD1 (5 bases). The CDR3 is made up of 13 amino acids. Germline CDR1 reads MNHEY; CDR2 reads SMNVEV (reference sequence). V was clipped by 10 bases and J by 4 bases, with 16 bases between them.

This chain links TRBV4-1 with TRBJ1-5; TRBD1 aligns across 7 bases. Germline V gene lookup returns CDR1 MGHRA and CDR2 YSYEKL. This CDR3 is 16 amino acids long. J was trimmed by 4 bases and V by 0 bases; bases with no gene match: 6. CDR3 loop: CASSQEVTGVNQPQHF. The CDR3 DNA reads TGCGCCAGCAGCCAAGAGGTTACAGGGGTAAATCAGCCCCAGCATTTT.

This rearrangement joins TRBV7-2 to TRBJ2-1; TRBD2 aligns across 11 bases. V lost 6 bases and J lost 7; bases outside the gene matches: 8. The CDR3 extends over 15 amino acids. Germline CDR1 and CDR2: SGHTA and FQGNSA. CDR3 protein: CASSFIAGGINEQFF. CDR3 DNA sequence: TGTGCCAGCAGTTTCATAGCGGGGGGGATAAATGAGCAGTTCTTC.

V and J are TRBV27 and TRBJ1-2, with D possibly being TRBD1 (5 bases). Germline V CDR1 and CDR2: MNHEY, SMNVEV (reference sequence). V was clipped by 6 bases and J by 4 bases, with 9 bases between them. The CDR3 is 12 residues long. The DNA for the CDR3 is TGTGCCAGCAGGGGGCGGGGCTATGGCTACACCTTC. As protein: CASRGRGYGYTF.

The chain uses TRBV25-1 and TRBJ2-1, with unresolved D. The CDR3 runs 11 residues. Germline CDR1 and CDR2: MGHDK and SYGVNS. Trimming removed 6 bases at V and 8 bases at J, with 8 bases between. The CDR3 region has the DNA TGTGCCAGCAGGCGGCGTTATGAGCAGTTCTTC. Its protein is CASRRRYEQFF.

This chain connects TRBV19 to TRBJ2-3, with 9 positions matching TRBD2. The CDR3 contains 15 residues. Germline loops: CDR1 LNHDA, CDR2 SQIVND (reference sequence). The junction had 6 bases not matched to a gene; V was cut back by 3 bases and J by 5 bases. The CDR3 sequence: CASSMSSGVGDTQYF. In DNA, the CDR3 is TGTGCCAGTAGTATGTCTAGCGGGGTAGGAGATACGCAGTATTTT.

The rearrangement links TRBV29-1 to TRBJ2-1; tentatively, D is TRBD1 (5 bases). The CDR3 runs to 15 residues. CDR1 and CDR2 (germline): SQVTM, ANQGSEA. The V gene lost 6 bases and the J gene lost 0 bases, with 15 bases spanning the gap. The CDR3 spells CSVYGRASSYNEQFF. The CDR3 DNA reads TGCAGCGTCTATGGCAGGGCGAGCTCCTACAATGAGCAGTTCTTC.

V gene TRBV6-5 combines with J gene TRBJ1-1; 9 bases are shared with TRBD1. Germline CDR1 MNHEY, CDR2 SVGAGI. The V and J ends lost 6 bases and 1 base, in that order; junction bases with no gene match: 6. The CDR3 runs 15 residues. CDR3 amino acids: CASRIDRGWNTEAFF. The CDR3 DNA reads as TGTGCCAGCAGAATTGACAGGGGGTGGAACACTGAAGCTTTCTTT.

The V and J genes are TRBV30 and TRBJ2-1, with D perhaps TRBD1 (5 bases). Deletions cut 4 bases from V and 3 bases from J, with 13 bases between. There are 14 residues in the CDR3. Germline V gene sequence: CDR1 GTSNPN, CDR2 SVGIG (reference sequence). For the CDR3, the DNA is TGTGCCTGGATCCCCAGGGCTTTCTACAATGAGCAGTTCTTC. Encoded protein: CAWIPRAFYNEQFF.

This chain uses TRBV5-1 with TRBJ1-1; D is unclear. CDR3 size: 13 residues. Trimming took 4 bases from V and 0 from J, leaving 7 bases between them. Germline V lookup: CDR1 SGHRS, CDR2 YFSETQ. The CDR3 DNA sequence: TGCGCCAGCAGCGCACAGATGAACACTGAAGCTTTCTTT. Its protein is CASSAQMNTEAFF. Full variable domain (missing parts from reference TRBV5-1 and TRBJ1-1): KAGVTQTPRYLIKTRGQQVTLSCSPISGHRSVSWYQQTPGQGLQFLFEYFSETQRNKGNFPGRFSGRQFSNSRSEMNVSTLELGDSALYLCASSAQMNTEAFFGQGTRLTVV.

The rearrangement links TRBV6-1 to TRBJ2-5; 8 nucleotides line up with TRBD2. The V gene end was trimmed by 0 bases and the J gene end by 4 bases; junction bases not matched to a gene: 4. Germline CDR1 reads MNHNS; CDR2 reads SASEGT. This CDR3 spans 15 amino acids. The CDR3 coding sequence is TGTGCCAGCAGTGAAGCTGGGGCGGGGGGAGAGACCCAGTACTTC. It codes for CASSEAGAGGETQYF.

The CDR3 loop is CASSIQGLNTEAFF. CDR3 DNA sequence: TGTGCCAGTAGTATTCAGGGGTTGAACACTGAAGCTTTCTTT. The chain is built from TRBV19 and TRBJ1-1, with D possibly matching TRBD1 (6 bases). Germline CDR1 and CDR2: LNHDA and SQIVND (reference sequence). CDR3 length equals 14 residues. Trimming pared 3 bases from V and 0 bases from J, leaving 8 bases between.

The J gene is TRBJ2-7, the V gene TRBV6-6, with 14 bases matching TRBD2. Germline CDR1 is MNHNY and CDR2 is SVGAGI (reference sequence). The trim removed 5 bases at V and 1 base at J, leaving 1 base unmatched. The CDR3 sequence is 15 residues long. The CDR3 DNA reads TGTGCCAGCAGTGGACTAGCGGGAGGATCCTACGAGCAGTACTTC. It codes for CASSGLAGGSYEQYF.

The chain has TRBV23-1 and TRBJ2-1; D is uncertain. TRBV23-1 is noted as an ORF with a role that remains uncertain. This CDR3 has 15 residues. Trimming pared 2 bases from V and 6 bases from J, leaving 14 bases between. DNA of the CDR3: TGCGCCAGCAGTCAACGAGACACAGCCTCCAATGAGCAGTTCTTC. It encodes CASSQRDTASNEQFF.